These 30 T cell receptor beta chains came from one sample sequenced in a study of CD8 T cells in ankylosing spondylitis. TCRdb independently ran MiXCR on the 5' RACE reads; one entry per CDR3 protein. The repertoire includes 150,000 to 200,000 distinct CDR3 sequences, roughly 10% of them detected once, and roughly 16% sits in the top ten. Sequencing was done on a sample of blood, either unsorted or a sorted T cell fraction (not recorded which). The receptors originated from a female donor with ankylosing spondylitis or in good health (not recorded which).

In its sample, this clonotype was seen a few times. The chain links TRBV20-1 to TRBJ2-1; 8 nucleotides line up with TRBD2. The CDR3 spans 13 residues. J lost 8 bases, V lost 4 bases, and 7 bases had no gene match. CDR1 and CDR2 (germline): DFQATT, SNEGSKA (reference sequence). CDR3 region: CSAIREGLDEQFF. The CDR3 nucleotides read TGCAGTGCTATTCGGGAGGGCCTAGATGAGCAGTTCTTC.

This clonotype has only a few counts. This chain connects TRBV4-3 to TRBJ2-7, with D maybe TRBD2 (6 bases). Trimming removed 0 bases from V and 7 bases from J, with 13 bases in between. Germline values: CDR1 LGHNA, CDR2 YSLEER. The CDR3 consists of 14 residues. CDR3 coding DNA: TGCGCCAGCAGCCAAGAGCGGGGAGGAGGTGAGCAGTACTTC. Its protein is CASSQERGGGEQYF.

This clonotype was detected many times. The V gene is TRBV30, the J gene TRBJ2-5; the match to TRBD2 covers 8 bases. J gave up 1 base and V 0 bases, and 4 bases lay outside the gene matches. In germline, CDR1 is GTSNPN, CDR2 SVGIG (reference sequence). This CDR3 spans 15 amino acids. The CDR3 is CAWSVLAEVQETQYF. DNA of the CDR3: TGTGCCTGGAGTGTACTAGCGGAAGTCCAAGAGACCCAGTACTTC. Looking up the rest from reference TRBV30 and TRBJ2-5 gives the full variable domain: SQTIHQWPATLVQPVGSPLSLECTVEGTSNPNLYWYRQAAGRGLQLLFYSVGIGQISSEVPQNLSASRPQDRQFILSSKKLLLSDSGFYLCAWSVLAEVQETQYFGPGTRLLVL.

CDR3 protein: CASSPGLGSYEQYF. The CDR3 coding sequence is TGTGCCAGCAGCCCCGGACTGGGCTCCTACGAGCAGTACTTC. This chain connects TRBV7-2 to TRBJ2-7; D is possibly TRBD2 (5 bases). The CDR3 runs to 14 residues. CDR1 and CDR2 (germline): SGHTA, FQGNSA. Trimming removed 5 bases from V and 0 bases from J, with 11 bases in between.

The rearrangement uses TRBV6-1 and TRBJ1-5; D might be TRBD1 (5 bases). This CDR3 region has 15 residues. Germline lookup yields CDR1 MNHNS and CDR2 SASEGT. V was trimmed by 3 bases and J by 1 base, leaving 10 bases between them. This CDR3 reads CASSEAGWSNQPQHF. In nucleotides, the CDR3 is TGTGCCAGCAGTGAGGCAGGGTGGAGCAATCAGCCCCAGCATTTT.

The chain is built from TRBV13 and TRBJ2-7, with 7 bases aligning to TRBD1. V trimming: 4 bases; J trimming: 3 bases; junction bases outside the gene matches: 6. This CDR3 comprises 14 residues. Germline-derived CDR1 and CDR2 are PRHDT and FYEKMQ (reference sequence). Here the CDR3 DNA reads TGTGCCAGCAGCTCCCCCGGGGACAGCTACGAGCAGTACTTC. As protein: CASSSPGDSYEQYF.

This rearrangement joins TRBV7-9 to TRBJ1-1; no reliable D call. Between the trimmed V and J ends, which lost 1 base and 0 bases, there was a span of 12 bases. The germline V gene encodes CDR1 SEHNR and CDR2 FQNEAQ (reference sequence). This CDR3 contains 16 residues. CDR3 protein: CASSLGKWMLNTEAFF. The CDR3 DNA follows: TGTGCCAGCAGCTTAGGGAAGTGGATGCTGAACACTGAAGCTTTCTTT.

This clonotype showed up just a few times. The chain has TRBV6-5 and TRBJ1-2; D is possibly TRBD1 (5 bases). This CDR3 has 13 amino acids. Germline CDR1 reads MNHEY; CDR2 reads SVGAGI. Trimming left V 0 bases short and J 6 bases short, with 8 bases between. This CDR3 is CASSYSGADGYTF. The CDR3 coding sequence is TGTGCCAGCAGTTACTCAGGGGCGGATGGCTACACCTTC.

This clonotype was observed many times. The V call is TRBV5-1, the J call TRBJ1-2; D is ambiguous. Trimming took off 1 base at V and 2 bases at J, with 12 bases between the two ends. This CDR3 has 15 amino acids. The germline gives CDR1 SGHRS, CDR2 YFSETQ. CDR3: CASSLQVRTNYGYTF. In nucleotides, the CDR3 is TGCGCCAGCAGCTTGCAGGTCAGGACGAACTATGGCTACACCTTC. The full variable domain, its missing parts supplied by reference TRBV5-1 and TRBJ1-2, is KAGVTQTPRYLIKTRGQQVTLSCSPISGHRSVSWYQQTPGQGLQFLFEYFSETQRNKGNFPGRFSGRQFSNSRSEMNVSTLELGDSALYLCASSLQVRTNYGYTFGSGTRLTVV.

V and J are TRBV7-9 and TRBJ2-7; no reliable D call. V gave up 1 base and J gave up 4 bases, with 11 bases separating them. The CDR3 extends over 14 amino acids. The germline V gene encodes CDR1 SEHNR and CDR2 FQNEAQ (reference sequence). The CDR3 protein is CASSLGIEAYEQYF. CDR3 nucleotide sequence: TGTGCCAGCAGCTTAGGTATCGAGGCTTACGAGCAGTACTTC.

This clonotype was detected many times. J is TRBJ1-2 and V is TRBV29-1, with D hard to call. The CDR3 is 15 amino acids. Germline assignment: CDR1 SQVTM and CDR2 ANQGSEA. Trimming removed 1 base from V and 0 bases from J, with 12 bases in between. The CDR3 DNA sequence: TGCAGCGTTGAAGGTGGCGGCAGCTCTAACTATGGCTACACCTTC. Residues: CSVEGGGSSNYGYTF.

This clonotype was found a few times. This chain links TRBV29-1 with TRBJ1-1; possibly TRBD1 for D (5 bases). CDR1 SQVTM and CDR2 ANQGSEA come from the germline V gene. Trimming removed 7 bases at V and 1 base at J, with 10 bases between. The CDR3 spans 12 residues. The CDR3 reads CSDQTANTEAFF. Here the CDR3 DNA reads TGCAGCGACCAGACAGCGAACACTGAAGCTTTCTTT.

The chain is built from TRBV9 and TRBJ1-4, with 7 bases aligning to TRBD1. The CDR3 has 15 amino acids. J gave up 4 bases and V 3 bases, and 6 bases lay outside the gene matches. CDR1 is SGDLS, CDR2 YYNGEE, per germline. Here the CDR3 DNA reads TGTGCCAGCAGCGAAACCGGGACAGTTAATGAAAAACTGTTTTTT. Translating it yields CASSETGTVNEKLFF.

The CDR3 is CASGGRSSYEQYF. The CDR3 nucleotides are TGTGCCAGCGGGGGGCGGAGCTCCTACGAGCAGTACTTC. V gene TRBV9 combines with J gene TRBJ2-7; either TRBD1 or TRBD2 may fit D (6 bases each). Between the trimmed V and J ends, which lost 7 bases and 0 bases, there was a span of 11 bases. CDR3 length equals 13 residues. The V gene's germline CDR1 is SGDLS and CDR2 YYNGEE.

The chain employs TRBV12-3 or TRBV12-4 and TRBJ1-5, with D perhaps matching TRBD1 (5 bases). The CDR3 extends over 14 amino acids. Trimming took off 0 bases at V and 6 bases at J, with 9 bases between the two ends. CDR3 DNA: TGTGCCAGCAGTTTAGCAGGGGTGAGTCAGCCCCAGCATTTT. Its translation is CASSLAGVSQPQHF.

Only a few counts were recorded for this clonotype. The gene calls are TRBV9 and TRBJ2-5; D gene ambiguous. The ends were cut back, 3 bases at V and 3 bases at J, with 3 bases in the middle. The CDR3 is made up of 11 amino acids. Germline loops: CDR1 SGDLS, CDR2 YYNGEE. CDR3 sequence (DNA): TGTGCCAGCAGCGGGGAAGAGACCCAGTACTTC. As protein: CASSGEETQYF.

This clonotype was recorded a few times. CDR3 sequence (DNA): TGTGCCAGCACCGTCGAGGGGGACTCCTACGAGCAGTACTTC. Its protein is CASTVEGDSYEQYF. This rearrangement joins TRBV9 to TRBJ2-7; possible D gene TRBD1, 6 bases. Germline CDR1 SGDLS, CDR2 YYNGEE. CDR3 length: 14 amino acids. Deletions cut 6 bases from V and 0 bases from J, with 13 bases between.

The DNA of the CDR3 is TGTGCCTGGGGACGGGGGGACACCGGGGAGCTGTTTTTT. It translates to CAWGRGDTGELFF. This chain uses TRBV30 with TRBJ2-2; 7 bases map to TRBD2. Germline CDR1 and CDR2: GTSNPN and SVGIG (reference sequence). Unmatched junction bases numbered 3, after V lost 5 bases and J lost 3 bases. The CDR3 consists of 13 residues.

The genes are TRBV29-1 and TRBJ2-7; 7 bases are shared with TRBD1. The CDR3 consists of 12 residues. V was clipped by 6 bases and J by 2 bases; unmatched bases: 4. CDR1 and CDR2 (germline): SQVTM, ANQGSEA. CDR3 bases: TGCAGCGTGGGGACAGACGCCTACGAGCAGTACTTC. It translates to CSVGTDAYEQYF.

This clonotype was counted only a few times. Given the absence of the conserved phenylalanine or tryptophan at the CDR3 end, a read error is likely. The J gene is TRBJ1-1, the V gene TRBV7-9; D remains unclear. The germline V and J ends were trimmed by 5 bases and 2 bases, with 3 bases remaining between them. CDR1 is SEHNR, CDR2 FQNEAQ, per germline (reference sequence). The CDR3 sequence is 11 residues long. The CDR3 loop is CASSRNTEAFL. CDR3 coding DNA: TGTGCCAGCAGCCGAAACACTGAAGCTTTCCTT.

This clonotype was observed a handful of times. The chain couples TRBV5-6 to TRBJ1-1; D not certain. The germline V gene has CDR1 SGHDT and CDR2 YYEEEE. Trimming took off 0 bases at V and 1 base at J, with 7 bases between the two ends. The length of the CDR3 is 14 residues. CDR3 loop: CASSLASGNTEAFF. The CDR3 nucleotides are TGTGCCAGCAGCTTGGCGAGCGGGAACACTGAAGCTTTCTTT.

This chain joins TRBV12-3 or TRBV12-4 and TRBJ1-2, with D maybe TRBD1 (6 bases). The ends were cut back, 5 bases at V and 4 bases at J, with 17 bases in the middle. The CDR3 sequence is 15 residues long. The CDR3 coding sequence is TGTGCCAGCAGTCCCGTACAGGGTGCAGGCTATGGCTACACCTTC. Protein: CASSPVQGAGYGYTF.

This clonotype was detected many times. The V and J genes are TRBV2 and TRBJ2-1, with a possible D match to TRBD2 (5 bases). Germline CDR1 SNHLY, CDR2 FYNNEI. The CDR3 is made up of 11 amino acids. Trimming shortened V by 5 bases and J by 10 bases, and 9 bases separated the two germline ends. The CDR3, as DNA: TGTGCCAGCAGTCCGATAGCGGAGCAGTTCTTC. Translated: CASSPIAEQFF.

This clonotype showed up just a few times. The chain carries TRBV20-1 and TRBJ2-3, with 9 bases lining up with TRBD2. Germline values: CDR1 DFQATT, CDR2 SNEGSKA (reference sequence). The CDR3 loop spans 13 amino acids. Trimming removed 5 bases from V and 4 bases from J; junction bases left unmatched: 4. CDR3 sequence reads: CSAFSGRADTQYF. CDR3 DNA: TGCAGTGCTTTTAGCGGGAGAGCAGATACGCAGTATTTT.

The chain links TRBV30 to TRBJ2-5; 9 nucleotides agree with TRBD1. V lost 1 base and J lost 2; bases outside the gene matches: 2. The CDR3 totals 14 residues. CDR1 GTSNPN and CDR2 SVGIG come from the germline V gene (reference sequence). CDR3 sequence reads: CAWSADRGQETQYF. The CDR3 region has the DNA TGTGCCTGGAGTGCTGACAGGGGGCAAGAGACCCAGTACTTC.

The genes are TRBV4-3 and TRBJ2-7; TRBD1 agrees at 7 bases. The V gene end was trimmed by 1 base and the J gene end by 0 bases; junction bases not matched to a gene: 3. The germline gives CDR1 LGHNA, CDR2 YSLEER. This CDR3 is 15 amino acids long. The CDR3 sequence is CASSQGRQGSYEQYF. CDR3 DNA: TGCGCCAGCAGCCAAGGCCGACAGGGCTCCTACGAGCAGTACTTC.

To note about this clonotype: One end of the junction varies from germline; a read error may be responsible. The rearrangement joins TRBV27 to TRBJ2-7; 8 nucleotides align to TRBD1. Germline CDR1 MNHEY, CDR2 SMNVEV (reference sequence). This CDR3 region has 14 residues. The CDR3 DNA is TGTCCCAGCAAGTTTGGGACAGGTCCCTACGAGCAGTACTTC. Its translation is CPSKFGTGPYEQYF.

At least ten counts were recorded for this clonotype. This sequence joins TRBV12-3 or TRBV12-4 and TRBJ2-3, with D perhaps assigned TRBD1 or TRBD2 (6 bases each). This CDR3 is built from 14 residues. Trimming left V 6 bases short and J 5 bases short, with 15 bases between. This CDR3 is CASRLEGGGDTQYF. The CDR3, as DNA: TGTGCCAGCAGGCTAGAGGGGGGAGGAGATACGCAGTATTTT.

This clonotype was observed many times. CDR3 in DNA: TGTGCCAGCAGAAACAGGGGCTCCTTTGAAGCTTTCTTT. As protein: CASRNRGSFEAFF. This chain links TRBV27 with TRBJ1-1, with 7 bases aligning to TRBD1. CDR3 length equals 13 residues. After removal of 6 bases from V and 7 bases from J, the junction contained 8 bases not matched to a gene. Germline V lookup: CDR1 MNHEY, CDR2 SMNVEV (reference sequence).

This clonotype was detected a few times. This rearrangement joins TRBV7-9 to TRBJ2-5, with D maybe TRBD2 (5 bases). V was pared by 5 bases and J by 4 bases, with 14 bases between. This CDR3 is built from 14 residues. In germline, CDR1 is SEHNR, CDR2 FQNEAQ (reference sequence). The CDR3 region is CASSPVRAGETQYF. Written as DNA, the CDR3 is TGTGCCAGCAGCCCCGTGAGGGCCGGAGAGACCCAGTACTTC.